This T cell receptor beta chain appears in the sequencing data of a study of beta chain features in type 1 diabetes. Study context: Across all samples, approximately 99 million sorted cells were examined.

The study, taken as a whole, reports: There was a moderate but significant shortening of TCRB CDR3s in all four CD4+ subsets of Type 1 diabetes patients. The naive, central memory and Treg TCRB repertoires showed an apparent similarity that was greater among patients than among healthy donors. Individuals with type 1 diabetes displayed fewer insertions and more deletions at VDJ junctions.

The CDR3 spans 18 residues. For this clone: Antigen unknown.

The entirety of the isolated RNA underwent reverse transcription, so expressed TCRB transcripts were sequenced. TCRdb's table, derived via immunoSEQ multiplex PCR, lists solely in-frame clones and lacks some. The sample records roughly 25,000 clones, approximately 74% being singletons. This chain joins TRBV21-1 and TRBJ2-7; the table's TRBD2 call for D was not verified on the DNA. TRBV21-1 is recorded as a pseudogene. This sequence was found in a woman in her 40s in good health. Sequencing input: Tregs from blood. The CDR3 DNA reads TGTGCCAGCAGCAAAAGAGGCGGGGCAACAGGAGACTCCTACGAGCAGTACTTC. This encodes CASSKRGGATGDSYEQYF.